This is a list of T cell receptor beta chains from one sample in a study of cytomegalovirus exposure and HLA in healthy donors. Some clones are missing from TCRdb's copy, which holds only in-frame ones; the method was immunoSEQ multiplex PCR. The sample lists 150,000 to 200,000 clones; over 75% were seen once. The sample taken for sequencing was PBMCs. The receptors originated from a female donor in good health and CMV-seronegative. Both conserved end residues are part of each CDR3. The order of the fields is J gene, V gene, clone size, CDR3 length, D gene, CDR3 protein, CDR3 DNA. A D gene is named only where the DNA matches it firmly. The listing skips clone size in some rows; elsewhere it reads once, few, many or a size class.

TRBJ1-3 | TRBV9 | - | 14 | - | CASSVDYSGNTIYF | TGTGCCAGCAGCGTAGACTACTCTGGAAACACCATATATTTT
TRBJ1-1 | TRBV6-5 | few | 13 | - | CASSYKGVTEAFF | TGTGCCAGCAGTTACAAGGGGGTTACTGAAGCTTTCTTT
TRBJ2-3 | TRBV5-1 | once | 16 | TRBD2 | CASSSTSGGGTDTQYF | TGCGCCAGCAGCTCGACTAGCGGAGGGGGCACAGATACGCAGTATTTT
TRBJ2-7 | TRBV11-1 | - | 15 | - | CASSQRRGTGGEQYF | TGTGCCAGCAGCCAAAGGCGTGGGACCGGGGGCGAGCAGTACTTC
TRBJ2-7 | TRBV28 | - | 15 | TRBD2 | CASSLGASGSDEQYF | TGTGCCAGCAGTTTAGGGGCTAGCGGGAGTGACGAGCAGTACTTC
TRBJ2-5 | TRBV27 | - | 11 | - | CASSSFETQYF | TGTGCCAGCAGTTCCTTCGAGACCCAGTACTTC
TRBJ2-7 | TRBV25-1 | - | 15 | - | CASSAFRGGSYEQYF | TGTGCCAGCAGTGCTTTCAGGGGCGGCTCCTACGAGCAGTACTTC
TRBJ2-5 | TRBV7-8 | - | 14 | TRBD2 | CASSLGGLGETQYF | TGTGCCAGCAGCTTAGGTGGACTAGGGGAGACCCAGTACTTC
TRBJ2-1 | TRBV7-3 | - | 14 | TRBD2 | CASSASSGVNEQFF | TGTGCCAGCAGCGCTAGTAGCGGGGTCAATGAGCAGTTCTTC
TRBJ2-6 | TRBV4-3 | - | 17 | - | CASSQTSVGSGANVLTF | TGCGCCAGCAGCCAGACTTCAGTGGGCTCTGGGGCCAACGTCCTGACTTTC
TRBJ1-5 | TRBV30 | - | 13 | TRBD1 | CAWSAQGNQPQHF | TGTGCCTGGAGTGCACAGGGGAATCAGCCCCAGCATTTT
TRBJ2-3 | TRBV18 | - | 18 | TRBD2 | CASSPPPSSGGTTDTQYF | TGTGCCAGCTCACCACCGCCTTCTAGCGGGGGGACCACAGATACGCAGTATTTT
TRBJ1-3 | TRBV30 | once | 11 | - | CAWSVQNTIYF | TGTGCCTGGAGTGTACAGAACACCATATATTTT
TRBJ1-5 | TRBV5-1 | once | 13 | - | CASSLAPLQPQHF | TGCGCCAGCAGCTTGGCCCCCCTTCAGCCCCAGCATTTT
TRBJ2-3 | TRBV28 | - | 12 | - | CASSLVGDTQYF | TGTGCCAGCAGTTTAGTCGGAGATACGCAGTATTTT
TRBJ1-1 | TRBV6-4 | - | 16 | TRBD1 | CASTNRDRGFITEAFF | TGTGCCAGCACTAACCGGGACAGGGGGTTTATAACTGAAGCTTTCTTT
TRBJ2-3 | TRBV7-9 | - | 16 | - | CSSSPPLRYGTDTQYF | TGTTCCAGCAGCCCCCCCCTCCGGTACGGCACAGATACGCAGTATTTT
TRBJ1-2 | TRBV6-1 | once | 12 | TRBD1 | CASGTARYGYTF | TGTGCCAGCGGGACAGCCCGCTATGGCTACACCTTC
TRBJ2-1 | TRBV7-3 | - | 16 | - | CASSLDRVRSYNEQFF | TGTGCCAGCAGCTTAGATCGAGTCCGCTCCTACAATGAGCAGTTCTTC
TRBJ2-5 | TRBV27 | - | 17 | TRBD2 | CASPSERTSGGIQTQYF | TGTGCCAGCCCTAGTGAGAGGACTAGCGGGGGGATTCAGACCCAGTACTTC
TRBJ2-5 | TRBV5-1 | - | 15 | - | CASSLNYGGRETQYF | TGCGCCAGCAGCTTAAATTATGGGGGCCGAGAGACCCAGTACTTC
TRBJ1-1 | TRBV10-3 | - | 16 | - | CAISESNAGPNTEAFF | TGTGCCATCAGTGAGTCGAACGCAGGGCCGAACACTGAAGCTTTCTTT
TRBJ2-7 | TRBV28 | once | 13 | - | CASSLFQSYEQYF | TGTGCCAGCAGTTTATTTCAATCCTACGAGCAGTACTTC
TRBJ1-2 | TRBV30 | - | 14 | TRBD1 | CAWSEDRGAYGYTF | TGTGCCTGGAGTGAAGACAGGGGGGCCTATGGCTACACCTTC
TRBJ1-1 | TRBV2 | - | 12 | TRBD1 | CAIGQGNTEAFF | TGTGCCATCGGACAGGGGAACACTGAAGCTTTCTTT
TRBJ1-1 | TRBV27 | - | 12 | - | CASSLRGSEAFF | TGTGCCAGCAGTTTAAGGGGCTCTGAAGCTTTCTTT
TRBJ2-7 | TRBV30 | - | 12 | - | CAWSEQGYEQYF | TGTGCCTGGAGTGAGCAGGGCTACGAGCAGTACTTC